This T cell receptor (beta chain) came from a study of cytomegalovirus exposure and HLA in healthy donors (dated by TCRdb to about 2017). Concerning the study at large: An earlier analysis of approximately 550 of the donors reported 250 to 300 Gb of sequence data and more than 90 million unique TCR beta sequences from 190 million or so T cells. An earlier analysis of around 580 of the donors used high-throughput TCR beta sequencing to judge whether each TCR beta V gene segment behaved as functional or pseudogenic. The T cell repertoires of roughly 660 subjects were profiled by immunosequencing and related to cytomegalovirus serostatus. In the later analysis, no new phenotypic data were used to find candidate immune exposures; instead, reliance was placed on TCR beta sequences and their occurrence across donors. To study patterns of TCR occurrence, a later analysis re-analyzed previously published TCR beta repertoires from 600 to 750 donors and added high-resolution HLA genotyping. Donor age, sex, ethnicity and CMV serostatus were compiled together with the repertoire data. To predict cytomegalovirus infection status, the study brought together high-throughput TCR immunosequencing, statistical association of individual TCRs with disease status, and machine learning. In a later genetic analysis, genome-wide SNP genotypes for 398 of the 666 donors were used, and that subset was treated as a discovery cohort. Besides the first cohort of more than 650 subjects, a separate validation cohort made up of some 110 different subjects was used. Class I and class II HLA loci were covered by the typing at four-digit resolution. All discovery cohort repertoires had been generated on a single sequencing platform. The study was designed to test whether signatures of past pathogen exposure could be identified by cataloging public T cell receptors. Among the approximately 400 genotyped donors, approximately 76% belonged to the genetic ancestry cluster associated with self-reported Caucasian donors. Several DR-DQ haplotypes were treated as single units for association and clustering because of strong linkage in the cohort. An early release that covered approximately 600 HLA-typed donors contained around 300 gigabases of sequencing data and 80 million or so unique TCR sequences. On average, 235,054 unique TCR beta nucleotide sequences were sequenced per donor among about 400 genotyped donors of the cohort, with approximately 18% of those sequences being non-productive. The number of donors typed differed by locus, with 629-630 for A, B, C, DRB1 and DQB1, approximately 500 for DQA1, over 600 for DPA1, and some 450 for DPB1.

Broader findings and caveats from the paper: This cohort had only TCR beta chains sequenced, and the lack of alpha or paired-chain data limited which features could be detected. Most CMV-associated TCR beta chains appeared to be HLA-restricted in a later analysis, and the HLA associations seemed to be driven largely by CMV exposure. Compared with the roughly 710-donor mean, donors in an Asian-associated ancestry cluster had fewer N-insertions in productive TCRs, according to a later genetic analysis. Presence/absence analyses assumed roughly uniform sequencing depth across donors, an assumption that may not hold. In an earlier analysis of about 540 of the donors, most TCR beta V segments were observed in productive rearrangements about 90% or about 30% of the time, broadly matching IMGT annotations. The classifier was reported to diagnose cytomegalovirus status with high specificity and sensitivity in both the original and validation cohorts. Some IMGT-functional V segments, including TRBV6-2 and TRBV6-3, could not be distinguished by the 87-base-pair reads and were therefore excluded. A later analysis found that TCR association rates varied across HLA loci, with DRB1 alleles showing the most associated TCRs and HLA-C alleles the fewest. Strong co-occurrence of HLA alleles, especially DR and DQ, made assigning TCR associations to individual alleles difficult. V-gene and J-gene trimming of TCR beta chains was associated with a missense DCLRE1C variant in a later genetic analysis, and the association was replicated in an independent cohort. HLA typing was unavailable for some donors at each locus, so association tests used only the typed subset. For the cohort, immune exposure information was limited to CMV serostatus. According to a later analysis, parvovirus B19, influenza, CMV and Epstein-Barr virus appeared linked to several top co-occurrence clusters. According to the authors, the approach could potentially be generalized to other disease states and immunological phenotypes. Over 15 rarely observed V segments, including chromosome 9 orphons, were excluded from the earlier analysis of several hundred of the donors because counts were too low. The study gave a list of under 200 TCR beta chains associated with cytomegalovirus. A further reported finding was that TCR beta sequences accurately predicted the HLA-A and HLA-B alleles for most subjects in the first cohort. A cluster of highly shared sequence variants was judged likely to be a technical artifact of the sequencing pipeline. A later analysis found that HLA-associated TCR beta chains were more clonally expanded and had lower generation probabilities than equally common non-associated chains. While some public TCRs were present in many individuals, most TCR sequences turned up only very rarely across donors. Correlated functional status among segregating V segments might be attributable to linkage disequilibrium, but an unknown experimental factor could not be ruled out. At a false discovery rate of 0.05, a later analysis linked approximately 18,000 TCR beta sequences to specific HLA alleles. In vitro tests confirmed that a few of the cytomegalovirus-associated TCR beta chains recognize cytomegalovirus antigens.

In regard to this clone: Which antigen it targets is not known. No per-base quality is available; no much larger clone lies one base away.

In total, more than 500 healthy bone marrow donors made up the cohort. Cohort members were all nominally healthy when sampled, although unrecorded immune exposures were likely present. The donor tested CMV seropositive and was one of the 289 seropositive cohort members. Every donor gave a peripheral blood sample, and the peripheral blood mononuclear cells from that sample were used for TCR beta sequencing. Genomic DNA extraction from the blood cell samples was performed with the Qiagen DNeasy Blood Extraction Kit. The library came from the immunoSEQ multiplex PCR assay. A mixture of 60 forward primers for TCR Vbeta segments and 13 reverse primers for TCR Jbeta segments was used in the multiplex PCR. A multiplex PCR assay on genomic DNA amplified the CDR3 region of rearranged TCR beta genes. Amplified TCR beta libraries were sequenced as 87-base-pair reads on the Illumina HiSeq System. Per the authors' processing: In a later analysis, some 80 million unique TCR beta chains were counted across the 666 repertoires, and roughly 10 million of these chains were shared by at least two donors. Raw reads were error-corrected and collapsed into unique sequences with a nearest-neighbor algorithm that merged closely related sequences to remove PCR and sequencing errors. CDR3 sequences were aligned to IMGT reference sequences to assign V, D and J gene segments. For a sequence to be retained, a match of at least six nucleotides was required to both a V gene segment and a J gene segment. Rearrangements were called productive when the CDR3 lacked stop codons and stayed in frame with V and J; all others were non-productive. CDR3 was defined according to IMGT convention as the region running from the second conserved V-encoded cysteine to the conserved J-encoded phenylalanine. The earlier analysis of about 620 of the donors excluded sequences that lacked an unambiguous match to a single V gene segment. In an earlier analysis of about 590 of the donors, a V segment was called functional when productive rearrangements were above 56.7%, and segregating when the standard deviation between donors exceeded 5%. A statistical classification framework was built to diagnose cytomegalovirus status from the catalog of TCR beta chain sequences. In a later analysis, V and J genes were assigned by comparing TCR nucleotide sequences against IMGT/GENE-DB human TR gene sequences. A later analysis assigned CDR3 sequences and most-parsimonious VDJ recombination scenarios with the TCRdist pipeline. A later analysis defined each TCR beta chain by its CDR3 amino acid sequence plus V-gene family, and excluded reads lacking a unique V-gene family. As a way to deal with suspected cross-contamination and a sequencing artifact, a later analysis dropped roughly 600 nucleotide sequences that were highly shared and had low generation probability. A later analysis calculated a clonal expansion index for each public chain from normalized within-repertoire ranks of inferred template counts. In a later analysis, generation probabilities were computed with a VDJ recombination model fitted to out-of-frame rearrangements, and the resulting probabilities were checked against IGoR. A later analysis scored TCR-TCR, TCR-HLA and TCR-CMV co-occurrence with hypergeometric tests, applying a repertoire-size bias correction to TCR pairs. To estimate false discovery rates, a later analysis permuted the HLA or CMV assignments 20 times. A later analysis grouped co-occurring TCRs with DBSCAN, adding TCRdist sequence similarity when clustering within HLA-allele-positive subsets. Co-occurrence clustering excluded repertoires with fewer than 30,000 or more than 120,000 public chains, plus five with anomalous nucleotide sharing. This immuneACCESS table, as held by TCRdb, lists in-frame sequences with V and J called but not all clones. Of the missing ones, under half trace to an unresolved V gene in checked studies; the others have no known cause. Clonal size and the V and J genes are those of that table, whereas D and trimming came from the DNA. The sample profile shows around 100,000 clones; around 10% of them were found once. The ten biggest clones cover under 6.5% of the sample.

Counted from cysteine to phenylalanine, this CDR3 has 12 amino acids. Only the CDR3 portion is preserved as DNA: 36 bases, with reading frame beginning at the first base. V is pruned by 6 bases and J by 4 bases, leaving 1 base of the junction without a gene match. The germline V gene (reference sequence) specifies SEHNR as CDR1 and FQNEAQ as CDR2. Material for sequencing was PBMCs. Rearrangement joined TRBV7-9 to TRBJ2-7; 9 bases in between match TRBD2. The source is a man aged 35-49 years in good health and CMV-seropositive. Here the CDR3 is given as CASSAGGYEQYF. The sequenced DNA: TGTGCCAGCAGTGCGGGAGGGTACGAGCAGTACTTC.